The rows below give T cell receptor beta chains drawn from one sample of a study of spatial heterogeneity in lung cancer. Each CDR3 protein is one row after TCRdb ran MiXCR on the 5' RACE reads. The repertoire includes roughly 39,000 distinct CDR3 sequences, roughly 7.4% of them detected once, and 28% sits in the top ten. The source was PBMCs, collected at surgery. The receptors were gathered from a male donor with early-stage non-small cell lung cancer. CDR3s include the opening cysteine and the closing phenylalanine or tryptophan. D genes are given only for firm matches. Clone size, where shown, is once, few, many, or a class for clones that have expanded.

>TRBJ1-5|TRBV20-1|-|many
CSAWDSNQPQHF
TGCAGTGCTTGGGACAGCAATCAGCCCCAGCATTTT
>TRBJ2-5|TRBV7-2|-|-
CASSLVGFGETQYF
TGTGCCAGCAGCTTAGTAGGGTTTGGGGAGACCCAGTACTTC
>TRBJ2-6|TRBV9|-|many
CASSARDTLWGPGANVLTF
TGTGCCAGCAGCGCCCGGGACACCCTATGGGGACCCGGGGCCAACGTCCTGACTTTC
>TRBJ2-4|TRBV15|TRBD2|-
CATRLAGGERLTKNIQYF
TGTGCCACCAGGCTAGCGGGAGGAGAGAGGTTAACCAAAAACATTCAGTACTTC
>TRBJ2-5|TRBV6-5|-|-
CASSYRAPQETQYF
TGTGCCAGCAGTTACAGGGCTCCTCAAGAGACCCAGTACTTC
>TRBJ1-5|TRBV12-3/TRBV12-4|-|medium-sized
CASTMKGVGNQPQHF
TGTGCCAGCACCATGAAGGGAGTGGGCAATCAGCCCCAGCATTTT
>TRBJ2-5|TRBV4-3|-|-
CASSQADTASVETQYF
TGCGCCAGCAGCCAAGCGGACACCGCGTCCGTGGAGACCCAGTACTTC
>TRBJ1-1|TRBV7-2|-|few
CASSSPRGPMNTEAFF
TGTGCCAGCAGTTCACCCAGGGGACCCATGAACACTGAAGCTTTCTTT
>TRBJ1-6|TRBV7-9|-|many
CASSFAGVSPLHF
TGTGCCAGCAGCTTCGCAGGGGTATCACCCCTCCACTTT
>TRBJ2-3|TRBV9|-|many
CASSTLADTQYF
TGTGCCAGCAGCACCCTCGCAGATACGCAGTATTTT
>TRBJ1-5|TRBV24-1|-|many
CATSDPRVNQPQHF
TGTGCCACCAGTGATCCCCGGGTCAATCAGCCCCAGCATTTT
>TRBJ2-2|TRBV5-1|-|-
CASSTGTGNTGELFF
TGCGCCAGCAGCACGGGGACGGGAAACACCGGGGAGCTGTTTTTT
>TRBJ2-3|TRBV29-1|-|medium-sized
CSAPGLYMGTQYF
TGCAGCGCTCCGGGACTGTACATGGGTACGCAGTATTTT
>TRBJ2-7|TRBV4-3|-|medium-sized
CASSQDRFFAVYEQYF
TGCGCCAGCAGCCAAGATAGGTTTTTCGCTGTCTACGAGCAGTACTTC
>TRBJ2-2|TRBV7-2|-|many
CASSLISAGELFF
TGTGCCAGCAGCTTGATAAGCGCCGGGGAGCTGTTTTTT
>TRBJ2-1|TRBV12-3/TRBV12-4|TRBD1|many
CASSPRQGRDEQFF
TGTGCCAGCAGTCCGCGACAGGGCCGGGATGAGCAGTTCTTC
>TRBJ2-7|TRBV18|-|many
CASSPQGTEQYF
TGTGCCAGCTCACCACAGGGGACTGAGCAGTACTTC
>TRBJ1-1|TRBV11-3|TRBD1|many
CASSFGTGWTEAFF
TGTGCCAGCAGCTTTGGGACAGGGTGGACTGAAGCTTTCTTT
>TRBJ1-6|TRBV27|TRBD1|many
CASSPTLGTGYNSPLHF
TGTGCCAGCAGTCCTACCCTCGGGACAGGATATAATTCACCCCTCCACTTT
>TRBJ2-3|TRBV11-1|-|many
CASSLAPAQDTQYF
TGTGCCAGCAGCTTAGCACCAGCGCAGGATACGCAGTATTTT
>TRBJ2-2|TRBV7-3|TRBD2|many
CASSLRRSGVGTGELFF
TGTGCCAGCAGCTTACGGCGGAGCGGGGTGGGCACCGGGGAGCTGTTTTTT
>TRBJ1-5|TRBV7-6|-|many
CASSSIDGNQPQHF
TGTGCCAGCAGCTCTATCGACGGCAATCAGCCCCAGCATTTT
>TRBJ1-5|TRBV6-5|-|few
CASRRKGEGNQPQHF
TGTGCCAGCAGGCGTAAGGGGGAAGGCAATCAGCCCCAGCATTTT
>TRBJ1-5|TRBV3-1|-|many
CASSQGTANSNQPQHF
TGTGCCAGCAGCCAAGGTACAGCGAATAGCAATCAGCCCCAGCATTTT
>TRBJ1-1|TRBV2|-|-
CASYGVRGRETEAFF
TGTGCCAGCTACGGGGTGAGGGGCAGGGAAACTGAAGCTTTCTTT
>TRBJ1-1|TRBV7-2|TRBD1|-
CASSGIHRGMTEAFF
TGTGCCAGCAGCGGGATTCACAGGGGGATGACTGAAGCTTTCTTT
>TRBJ2-5|TRBV7-3|-|few
CASSRSGAETQYF
TGTGCCAGCAGCCGGTCCGGGGCAGAGACCCAGTACTTC
>TRBJ1-3|TRBV12-3/TRBV12-4|TRBD1|many
CASSLNPTGAGNTIYF
TGTGCCAGCAGTTTAAACCCGACAGGGGCTGGAAACACCATATATTTT
>TRBJ2-5|TRBV25-1|TRBD2|many
CASSGLAGGETQYF
TGTGCCAGCAGCGGACTAGCGGGAGGAGAGACCCAGTACTTC
>TRBJ2-7|TRBV6-5|-|many
CASKTGGEYEQYF
TGTGCCAGCAAAACTGGGGGAGAGTACGAGCAGTACTTC
>TRBJ2-5|TRBV12-3/TRBV12-4|TRBD1|many
CASSPKGTVQETQYF
TGTGCCAGCAGTCCGAAGGGGACAGTTCAAGAGACCCAGTACTTC
>TRBJ1-5|TRBV12-3/TRBV12-4|-|many
CASSPQTGYQPQHF
TGTGCCAGCAGTCCCCAGACAGGTTATCAGCCCCAGCATTTT
>TRBJ2-3|TRBV24-1|-|-
CATSDGHPGPDTQYF
TGTGCCACCAGTGACGGACATCCGGGCCCAGATACGCAGTATTTT
>TRBJ2-1|TRBV5-5|TRBD2|few
CASSSETSGRVGNEQFF
TGTGCCAGCAGCTCGGAGACTAGCGGGAGGGTGGGCAATGAGCAGTTCTTC
>TRBJ2-7|TRBV12-3/TRBV12-4|-|many
CASSPPGLPYEQYF
TGTGCCAGCAGCCCACCGGGACTTCCATACGAGCAGTACTTC
>TRBJ2-1|TRBV15|TRBD2|many
CATSRGPTSGRPHSSYNEQFF
TGTGCCACCAGCAGAGGACCCACTAGCGGGAGGCCCCATAGCTCCTACAATGAGCAGTTCTTC
>TRBJ1-2|TRBV4-1|TRBD1|many
CASSQWRDRDYGYTF
TGCGCCAGCAGCCAGTGGCGGGACAGGGACTATGGCTACACCTTC
>TRBJ2-1|TRBV3-1|-|many
CASSQGQARGQFF
TGTGCCAGCAGCCAAGGTCAGGCCAGGGGGCAGTTCTTC
>TRBJ2-1|TRBV4-3|-|many
CASSQDSALGYNEQFF
TGCGCCAGCAGCCAAGATTCGGCTCTTGGCTACAATGAGCAGTTCTTC
>TRBJ2-7|TRBV9|TRBD2|many
CASSPSLGSGLESSEQYF
TGTGCCAGCAGCCCCTCTCTAGGTTCGGGACTAGAATCCTCCGAGCAGTACTTC
>TRBJ1-1|TRBV5-4|-|many
CASSPPRGQTEAFF
TGTGCCAGCAGCCCCCCCAGGGGTCAAACTGAAGCTTTCTTT
>TRBJ1-5|TRBV7-8|TRBD1|many
CASSRTGDSNQPQHF
TGTGCCAGCAGCCGGACAGGGGATAGCAATCAGCCCCAGCATTTT
>TRBJ1-3|TRBV29-1|-|many
CSASLGGAAGNTIYF
TGCAGCGCTTCACTCGGGGGCGCGGCGGGAAACACCATATATTTT
>TRBJ1-6|TRBV12-3/TRBV12-4|TRBD1|many
CASRRGRLNSPLHF
TGTGCCAGCAGGAGGGGGCGTCTTAATTCACCCCTCCACTTT
>TRBJ1-2|TRBV7-2|-|few
CASSFDGNRVYGYTF
TGTGCCAGCAGCTTCGACGGGAATAGAGTTTATGGCTACACCTTC
>TRBJ2-3|TRBV2|TRBD2|many
CASSRTSGGSDTQYF
TGTGCCAGCAGTAGGACTAGCGGGGGATCAGATACGCAGTATTTT
>TRBJ1-1|TRBV9|-|few
CASSFHSGNTEAFF
TGTGCCAGCAGCTTCCACTCGGGCAACACTGAAGCTTTCTTT
>TRBJ1-2|TRBV4-2|TRBD1|many
CASSQELTGASFGYTF
TGTGCCAGCAGCCAAGAGCTAACAGGGGCTTCTTTTGGCTACACCTTC
>TRBJ1-1|TRBV7-3|-|-
CASSPTSTTEAFF
TGTGCCAGCAGTCCTACTTCGACCACTGAAGCTTTCTTT
>TRBJ1-1|TRBV2|-|few
CASILQRGAEAFF
TGTGCCAGCATATTGCAAAGAGGGGCTGAAGCTTTCTTT
>TRBJ1-2|TRBV12-3/TRBV12-4|-|few
CASSFKRDNPSHGYTF
TGTGCCAGCAGTTTCAAACGGGACAACCCCTCCCATGGCTACACCTTC
>TRBJ2-3|TRBV6-2/TRBV6-3|-|many
CASSPRAGRSTDTQYF
TGTGCCAGCAGCCCACGAGCGGGCCGAAGCACAGATACGCAGTATTTT
>TRBJ2-4|TRBV30|-|many
CAWSLQQGLYF
TGTGCCTGGAGTCTTCAGCAAGGGTTGTACTTC
>TRBJ1-3|TRBV7-3|-|many
CASSLFVGAGNTIYF
TGTGCCAGCAGCTTATTCGTTGGCGCTGGAAACACCATATATTTT
>TRBJ1-5|TRBV30|-|few
CAWSATEDQPQHF
TGTGCCTGGAGTGCGACAGAAGATCAGCCCCAGCATTTT
>TRBJ1-5|TRBV2|-|-
CASSEYPQPQHF
TGTGCCAGCAGTGAATATCCTCAGCCCCAGCATTTT
>TRBJ2-5|TRBV7-3|TRBD2|few
CASSLIGGKETQYF
TGTGCCAGCAGCTTAATCGGGGGGAAAGAGACCCAGTACTTC